Listed below are T cell receptor beta chains from one sample, sequenced in a study of early T cells in non-severe SARS-CoV-2 infection. TCRdb fed the 5' RACE reads into MiXCR, producing one record per CDR3 protein. The repertoire holds tens of thousands of distinct CDR3 sequences, with 20% to 25% as singletons. This specimen consisted of whole blood, obtained at baseline. The receptors originated from an adult who was a healthcare worker with PCR-confirmed SARS-CoV-2 infection or an uninfected control (not recorded which). CDR3s include the opening cysteine and the closing phenylalanine or tryptophan. Each record gives: J gene, clone size, V gene, D gene, CDR3 protein, CDR3 DNA. A D gene is named only where the DNA matches it firmly. Size is omitted from some rows. Given values are once, few, many or a class for expanded clones.

TRBJ1-2	-	TRBV3-1	-	CASSQTSGGAYGYTF	TGTGCCAGCAGCCAAACTTCCGGAGGGGCCTATGGCTACACCTTC
TRBJ1-1	-	TRBV10-2	-	CAARGPNTEAFF	TGCGCCGCCAGGGGCCCGAACACTGAAGCTTTCTTT
TRBJ1-2	-	TRBV3-1	-	CASSPPASYGYTF	TGTGCCAGCAGCCCACCGGCTTCCTATGGCTACACCTTC
TRBJ2-7	once	TRBV7-2	-	CASSSLALAAYEQYF	TGTGCCAGCAGCTCTCTAGCGCTCGCTGCCTACGAGCAGTACTTC
TRBJ1-5	-	TRBV5-6	-	CASSVGGDQPQHF	TGTGCCAGCAGCGTCGGAGGGGATCAGCCCCAGCATTTT
TRBJ2-1	-	TRBV29-1	TRBD2	CSVDSGVYNEQFF	TGCAGCGTTGATAGCGGGGTCTACAATGAGCAGTTCTTC
TRBJ2-3	-	TRBV7-9	TRBD1	CASSSGQGGVDTQYF	TGTGCCAGCAGCAGCGGACAGGGAGGAGTAGATACGCAGTATTTT
TRBJ1-6	-	TRBV7-2	-	CASSPSSAGARPLHF	TGTGCCAGCAGCCCTAGTTCAGCAGGAGCTAGGCCCCTCCACTTT
TRBJ2-5	many	TRBV6-6	-	CASSLVGPEETQYF	TGTGCCAGCAGCTTAGTCGGACCCGAAGAGACCCAGTACTTC
TRBJ1-2	few	TRBV18	-	CASSQRTSYGYTF	TGTGCCAGCTCCCAAAGAACCTCGTATGGCTACACCTTC
TRBJ2-1	-	TRBV7-9	TRBD2	CASSRLAGGLWDEQFF	TGTGCCAGCAGCCGACTAGCGGGGGGCCTTTGGGATGAGCAGTTCTTC
TRBJ2-2	few	TRBV24-1	-	CATSRSGDTGELFF	TGTGCCACCAGTCGTTCAGGGGACACCGGGGAGCTGTTTTTT
TRBJ1-1	few	TRBV7-9	-	CASSFTVAEAFF	TGTGCCAGCAGCTTTACAGTCGCTGAAGCTTTCTTT
TRBJ1-1	few	TRBV29-1	-	CSVARQRKTEAFF	TGCAGCGTGGCGAGGCAGCGTAAAACTGAAGCTTTCTTT
TRBJ1-6	-	TRBV12-3/TRBV12-4	-	CASSPRGNYNSPLHF	TGTGCCAGCAGTCCCCGAGGAAACTATAATTCACCCCTCCACTTT
TRBJ1-2	-	TRBV21-1	-	CASSKVLGVPYGYTF	TGTGCCAGCAGCAAAGTCCTAGGGGTTCCCTATGGCTACACCTTC
TRBJ2-7	few	TRBV10-3	TRBD1	CAIKRTGDDYEQYF	TGTGCCATCAAGAGGACAGGGGACGACTACGAGCAGTACTTC
TRBJ2-2	few	TRBV6-5	-	CASSGVTGELFF	TGTGCCAGCAGTGGTGTCACCGGGGAGCTGTTTTTT
TRBJ1-1	few	TRBV29-1	-	CSVAGDTEAFF	TGCAGCGTTGCAGGGGACACTGAAGCTTTCTTT
TRBJ1-6	many	TRBV29-1	-	CSVRSGTNSPLHF	TGCAGCGTTCGAAGCGGCACTAATTCACCCCTCCACTTT
TRBJ2-1	-	TRBV15	-	CATSRDRGGFEQFF	TGTGCCACCAGCAGAGACAGGGGTGGTTTTGAGCAGTTCTTC
TRBJ2-4	-	TRBV5-4	TRBD1	CASSHGTDTKNIQYF	TGTGCCAGCAGCCATGGGACAGACACCAAAAACATTCAGTACTTC
TRBJ2-2	few	TRBV12-3/TRBV12-4	-	CASSLLASGELFF	TGTGCCAGCAGCCTCCTAGCGTCCGGGGAGCTGTTTTTT
TRBJ2-1	many	TRBV12-3/TRBV12-4	-	CASSLYNEQFF	TGTGCCAGCAGCTTATACAATGAGCAGTTCTTC
TRBJ1-5	few	TRBV12-3/TRBV12-4	-	CASSFSLNQPQHF	TGTGCCAGCAGTTTCTCCCTTAATCAGCCCCAGCATTTT
TRBJ2-1	few	TRBV7-9	TRBD1	CASSPRDRLYNEQFF	TGTGCCAGCAGCCCACGGGACAGACTGTACAATGAGCAGTTCTTC
TRBJ2-6	-	TRBV7-3	TRBD1	CASSTGQVNVLTF	TGTGCCAGCAGCACCGGACAGGTGAACGTCCTGACTTTC
TRBJ1-6	-	TRBV18	-	CASSPDQNSPLHF	TGTGCCAGCTCACCTGATCAGAATTCACCCCTCCACTTT
TRBJ2-6	-	TRBV6-5	-	CASTGVRGNGANVLTF	TGTGCCAGCACCGGCGTGAGGGGCAACGGGGCCAACGTCCTGACTTTC
TRBJ2-1	-	TRBV7-9	-	CASTPRAENYNEQFF	TGTGCCAGCACCCCGCGAGCGGAAAACTACAATGAGCAGTTCTTC
TRBJ1-1	-	TRBV20-1	TRBD1	CSARAGGSNTEAFF	TGCAGTGCTAGAGCAGGGGGATCGAACACTGAAGCTTTCTTT